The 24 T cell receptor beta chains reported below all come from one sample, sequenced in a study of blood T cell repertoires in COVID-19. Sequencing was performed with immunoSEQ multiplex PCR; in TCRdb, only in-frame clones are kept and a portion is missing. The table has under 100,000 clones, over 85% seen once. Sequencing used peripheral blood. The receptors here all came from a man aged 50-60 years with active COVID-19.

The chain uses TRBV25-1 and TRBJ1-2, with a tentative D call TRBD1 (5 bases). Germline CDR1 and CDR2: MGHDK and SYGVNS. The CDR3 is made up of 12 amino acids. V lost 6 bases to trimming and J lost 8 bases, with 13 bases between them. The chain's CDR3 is CASSVGAGGYTF. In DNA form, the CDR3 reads TGTGCCAGCAGCGTCGGAGCAGGGGGCTACACCTTC.

The CDR3 bases are TGTGCCAGCAGCGTAGGTGGACAGGGGCGTGAAAAACTGTTTTTT. It specifies CASSVGGQGREKLFF. The chain employs TRBV9 and TRBJ1-4; 9 nucleotides agree with TRBD1. Germline assignment: CDR1 SGDLS and CDR2 YYNGEE. V lost 0 bases to trimming and J lost 7 bases; unmatched junction nucleotides: 4. The CDR3 covers 15 residues.

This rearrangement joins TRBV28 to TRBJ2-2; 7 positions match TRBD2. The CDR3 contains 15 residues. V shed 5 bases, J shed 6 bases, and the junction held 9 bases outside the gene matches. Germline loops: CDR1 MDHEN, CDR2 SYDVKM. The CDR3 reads CASSPTRTSAGELFF. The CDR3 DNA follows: TGTGCCAGCAGTCCGACGAGAACTAGCGCCGGGGAGCTGTTTTTT.

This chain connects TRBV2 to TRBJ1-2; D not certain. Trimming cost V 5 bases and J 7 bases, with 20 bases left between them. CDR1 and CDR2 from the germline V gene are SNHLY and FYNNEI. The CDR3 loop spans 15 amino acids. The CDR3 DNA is TGTGCCAGCAGTCCCCGCTCGTCGGTTAGAGGTGGCTACACCTTC. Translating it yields CASSPRSSVRGGYTF. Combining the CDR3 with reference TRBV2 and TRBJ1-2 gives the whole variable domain EPEVTQTPSHQVTQMGQEVILRCVPISNHLYFYWYRQILGQKVEFLVSFYNNEISEKSEIFDDQFSVERPDGSNFTLKIRSTKLEDSAMYFCASSPRSSVRGGYTFGSGTRLTVV.

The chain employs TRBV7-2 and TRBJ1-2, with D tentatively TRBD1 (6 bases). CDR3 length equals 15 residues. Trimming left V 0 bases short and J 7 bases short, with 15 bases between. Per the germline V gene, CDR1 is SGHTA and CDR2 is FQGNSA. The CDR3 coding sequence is TGTGCCAGCAGCTTAGCTTCTCGGGGGGCAGTTGGCTACACCTTC. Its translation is CASSLASRGAVGYTF. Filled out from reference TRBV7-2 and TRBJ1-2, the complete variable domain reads GAGVSQSPSNKVTEKGKDVELRCDPISGHTALYWYRQSLGQGLEFLIYFQGNSAPDKSGLPSDRFSAERTGGSVSTLTIQRTQQEDSAVYLCASSLASRGAVGYTFGSGTRLTVV.

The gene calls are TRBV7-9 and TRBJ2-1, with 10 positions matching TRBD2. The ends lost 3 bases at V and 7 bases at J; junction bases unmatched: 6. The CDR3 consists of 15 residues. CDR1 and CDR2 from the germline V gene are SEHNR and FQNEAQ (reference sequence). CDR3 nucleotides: TGTGCCAGCAGCTTGGGTACTAGCGGGGTTAATGAGCAGTTCTTC. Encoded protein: CASSLGTSGVNEQFF.

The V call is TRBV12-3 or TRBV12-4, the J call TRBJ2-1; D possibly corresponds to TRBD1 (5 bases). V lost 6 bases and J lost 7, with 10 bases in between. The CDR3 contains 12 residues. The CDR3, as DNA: TGTGCCAGCAGAGGGGCAGAAAATGAGCAGTTCTTC. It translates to CASRGAENEQFF.

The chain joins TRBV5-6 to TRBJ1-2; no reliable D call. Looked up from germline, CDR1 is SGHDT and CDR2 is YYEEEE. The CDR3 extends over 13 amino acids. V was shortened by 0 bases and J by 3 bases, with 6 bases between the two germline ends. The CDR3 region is CASSLDSDYGYTF. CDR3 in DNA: TGTGCCAGCAGCTTGGACAGTGACTATGGCTACACCTTC. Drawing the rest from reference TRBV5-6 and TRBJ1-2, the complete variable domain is DAGVTQSPTHLIKTRGQQVTLRCSPKSGHDTVSWYQQALGQGPQFIFQYYEEEERQRGNFPDRFSGHQFPNYSSELNVNALLLGDSALYLCASSLDSDYGYTFGSGTRLTVV.

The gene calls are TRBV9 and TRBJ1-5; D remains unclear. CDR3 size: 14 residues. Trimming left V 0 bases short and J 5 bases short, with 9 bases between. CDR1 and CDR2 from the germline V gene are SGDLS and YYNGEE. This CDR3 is CASSVEARDQPQHF. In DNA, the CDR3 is TGTGCCAGCAGCGTAGAAGCCCGGGATCAGCCCCAGCATTTT.

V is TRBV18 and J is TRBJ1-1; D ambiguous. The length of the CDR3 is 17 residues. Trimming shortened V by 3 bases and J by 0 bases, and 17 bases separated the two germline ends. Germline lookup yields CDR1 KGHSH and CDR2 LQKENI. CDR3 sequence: CASSPGTALRMNTEAFF. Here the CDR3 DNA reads TGTGCCAGCTCACCGGGTACAGCTCTTCGGATGAACACTGAAGCTTTCTTT.

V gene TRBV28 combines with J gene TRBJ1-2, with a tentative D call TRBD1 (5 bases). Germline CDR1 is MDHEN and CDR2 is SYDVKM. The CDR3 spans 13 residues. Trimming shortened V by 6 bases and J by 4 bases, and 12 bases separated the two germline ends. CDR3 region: CASSSDSSYGYTF. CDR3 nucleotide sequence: TGTGCCAGCAGCTCCGACAGTTCCTATGGCTACACCTTC.

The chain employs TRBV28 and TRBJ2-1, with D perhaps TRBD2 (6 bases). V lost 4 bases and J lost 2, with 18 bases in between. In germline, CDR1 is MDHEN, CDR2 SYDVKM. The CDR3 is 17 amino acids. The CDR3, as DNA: TGTGCCAGCAGTTCATCCCCAGGGACTCAGGCCTACAATGAGCAGTTCTTC. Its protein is CASSSSPGTQAYNEQFF.

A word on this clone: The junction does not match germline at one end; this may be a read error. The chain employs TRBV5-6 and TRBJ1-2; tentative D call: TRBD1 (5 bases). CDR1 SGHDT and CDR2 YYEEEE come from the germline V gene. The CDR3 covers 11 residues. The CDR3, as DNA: TGTGCCAGCAGCTTGGCGACAGAACTTATCTTC. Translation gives CASSLATELIF.

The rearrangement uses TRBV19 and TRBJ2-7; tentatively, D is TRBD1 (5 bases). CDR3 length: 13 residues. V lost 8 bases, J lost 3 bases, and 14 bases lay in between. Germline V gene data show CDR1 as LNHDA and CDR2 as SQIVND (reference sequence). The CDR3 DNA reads TGTGCCAGTTCTACAGGCGAACGCTACGAGCAGTACTTC. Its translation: CASSTGERYEQYF.

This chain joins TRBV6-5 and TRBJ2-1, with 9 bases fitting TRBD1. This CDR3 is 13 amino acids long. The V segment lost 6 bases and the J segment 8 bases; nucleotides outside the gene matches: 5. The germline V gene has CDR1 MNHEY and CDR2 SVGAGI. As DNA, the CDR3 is TGTGCCAGCAGGGACAGGGGTCTGGATGAGCAGTTCTTC. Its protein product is CASRDRGLDEQFF.

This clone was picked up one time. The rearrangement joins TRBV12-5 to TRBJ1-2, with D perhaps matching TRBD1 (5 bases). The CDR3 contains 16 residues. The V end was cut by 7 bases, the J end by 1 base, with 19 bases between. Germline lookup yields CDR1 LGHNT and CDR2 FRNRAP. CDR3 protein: CASAMDGKGLNYGYTF. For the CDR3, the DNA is TGTGCTAGTGCCATGGACGGAAAGGGACTTAACTATGGCTACACCTTC. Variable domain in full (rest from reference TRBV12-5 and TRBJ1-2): DARVTQTPRHKVTEMGQEVTMRCQPILGHNTVFWYRQTMMQGLELLAYFRNRAPLDDSGMPKDRFSAEMPDATLATLKIQPSEPRDSAVYFCASAMDGKGLNYGYTFGSGTRLTVV.

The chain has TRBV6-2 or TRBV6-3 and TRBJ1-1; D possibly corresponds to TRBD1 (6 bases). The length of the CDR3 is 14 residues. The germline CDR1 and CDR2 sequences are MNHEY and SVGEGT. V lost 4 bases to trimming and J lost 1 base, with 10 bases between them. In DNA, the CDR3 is TGTGCCAGCAGTTCTACAGGGAAGAACACTGAAGCTTTCTTT. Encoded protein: CASSSTGKNTEAFF.

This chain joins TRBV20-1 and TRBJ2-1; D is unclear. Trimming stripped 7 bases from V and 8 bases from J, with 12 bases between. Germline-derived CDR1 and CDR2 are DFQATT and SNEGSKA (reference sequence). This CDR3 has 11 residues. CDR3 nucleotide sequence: TGCAGTGTTACCTCCGGTCATGAGCAGTTCTTC. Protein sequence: CSVTSGHEQFF.

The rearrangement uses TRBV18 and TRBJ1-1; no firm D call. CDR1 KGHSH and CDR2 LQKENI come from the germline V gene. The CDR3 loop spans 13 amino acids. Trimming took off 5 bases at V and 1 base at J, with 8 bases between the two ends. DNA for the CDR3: TGTGCCAGCTCAGTGGACTGGAACACTGAAGCTTTCTTT. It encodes CASSVDWNTEAFF.

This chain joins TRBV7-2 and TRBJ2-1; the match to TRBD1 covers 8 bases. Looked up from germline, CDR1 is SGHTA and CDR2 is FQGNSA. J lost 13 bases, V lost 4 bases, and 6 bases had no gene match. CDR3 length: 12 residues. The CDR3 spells CASSYRDRSQFF. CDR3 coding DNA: TGTGCCAGCAGCTACCGGGACAGGAGTCAGTTCTTC.

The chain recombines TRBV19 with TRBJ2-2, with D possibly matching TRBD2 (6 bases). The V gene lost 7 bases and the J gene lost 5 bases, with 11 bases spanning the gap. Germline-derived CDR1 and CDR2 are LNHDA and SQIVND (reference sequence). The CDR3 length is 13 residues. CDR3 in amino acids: CASKEGPTGELFF. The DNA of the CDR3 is TGTGCCAGTAAGGAGGGGCCGACCGGGGAGCTGTTTTTT.

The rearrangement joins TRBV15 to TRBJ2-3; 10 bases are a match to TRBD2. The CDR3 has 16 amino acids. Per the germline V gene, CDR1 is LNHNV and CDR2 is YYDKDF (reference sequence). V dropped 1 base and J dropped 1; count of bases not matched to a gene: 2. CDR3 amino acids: CATSRGLAGGTDTQYF. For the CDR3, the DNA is TGTGCCACCAGCAGAGGTCTAGCGGGGGGCACAGATACGCAGTATTTT.

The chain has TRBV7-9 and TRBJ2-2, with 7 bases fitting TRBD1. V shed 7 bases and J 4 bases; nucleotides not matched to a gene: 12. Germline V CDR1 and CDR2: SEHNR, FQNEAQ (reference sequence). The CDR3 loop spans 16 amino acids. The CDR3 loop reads CASTKPGQSRTGELFF. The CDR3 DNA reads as TGTGCCAGCACTAAACCGGGACAGAGCCGCACCGGGGAGCTGTTTTTT.

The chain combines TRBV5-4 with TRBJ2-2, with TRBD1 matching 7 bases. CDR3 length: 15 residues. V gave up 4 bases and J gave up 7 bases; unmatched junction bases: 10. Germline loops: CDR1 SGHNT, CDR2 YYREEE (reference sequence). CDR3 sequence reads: CASSAVRTGGGELFF. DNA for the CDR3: TGTGCCAGCAGCGCGGTAAGGACAGGCGGCGGGGAGCTGTTTTTT.